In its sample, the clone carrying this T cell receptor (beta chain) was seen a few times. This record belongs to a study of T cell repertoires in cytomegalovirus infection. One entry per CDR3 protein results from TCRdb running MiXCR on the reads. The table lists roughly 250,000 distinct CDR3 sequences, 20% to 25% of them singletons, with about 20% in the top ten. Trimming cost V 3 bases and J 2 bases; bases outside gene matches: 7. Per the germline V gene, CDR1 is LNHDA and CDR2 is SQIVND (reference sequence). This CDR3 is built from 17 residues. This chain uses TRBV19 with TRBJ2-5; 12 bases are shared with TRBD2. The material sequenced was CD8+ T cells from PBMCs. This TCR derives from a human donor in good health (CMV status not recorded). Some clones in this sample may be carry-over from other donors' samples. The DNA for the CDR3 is TGTGCCAGTAGTATGGCGGGGACTAGCGGGTATCAAGAGACCCAGTACTTC. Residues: CASSMAGTSGYQETQYF.